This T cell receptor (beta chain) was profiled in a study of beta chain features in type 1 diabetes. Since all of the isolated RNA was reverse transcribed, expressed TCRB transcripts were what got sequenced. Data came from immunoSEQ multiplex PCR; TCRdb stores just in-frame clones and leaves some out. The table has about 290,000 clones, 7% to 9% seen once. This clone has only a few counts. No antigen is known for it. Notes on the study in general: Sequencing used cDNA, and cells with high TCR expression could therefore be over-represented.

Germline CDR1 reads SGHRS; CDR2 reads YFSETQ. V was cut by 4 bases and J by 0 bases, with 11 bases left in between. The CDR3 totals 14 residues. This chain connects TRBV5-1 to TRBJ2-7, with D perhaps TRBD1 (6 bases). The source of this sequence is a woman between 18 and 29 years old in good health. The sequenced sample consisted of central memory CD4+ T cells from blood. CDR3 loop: CASSRQAASYEQYF. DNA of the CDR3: TGCGCCAGCAGCCGACAGGCGGCCTCCTACGAGCAGTACTTC.